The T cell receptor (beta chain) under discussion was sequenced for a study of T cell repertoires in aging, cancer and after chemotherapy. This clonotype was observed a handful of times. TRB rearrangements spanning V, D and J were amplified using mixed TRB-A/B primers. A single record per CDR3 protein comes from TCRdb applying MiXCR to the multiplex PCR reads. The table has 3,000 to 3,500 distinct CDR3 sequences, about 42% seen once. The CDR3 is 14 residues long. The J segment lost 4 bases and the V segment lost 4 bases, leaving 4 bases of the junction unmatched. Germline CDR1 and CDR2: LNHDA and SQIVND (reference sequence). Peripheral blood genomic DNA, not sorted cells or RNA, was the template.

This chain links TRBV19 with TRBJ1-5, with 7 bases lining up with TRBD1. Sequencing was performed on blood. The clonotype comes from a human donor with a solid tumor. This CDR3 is CASSRGQTNQPQHF. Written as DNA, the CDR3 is TGTGCCAGTAGTAGGGGACAGACTAATCAGCCCCAGCATTTT. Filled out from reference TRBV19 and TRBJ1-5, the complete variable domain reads DGGITQSPKYLFRKEGQNVTLSCEQNLNHDAMYWYRQDPGQGLRLIYYSQIVNDFQKGDIAEGYSVSREKKESFPLTVTSAQKNPTAFYLCASSRGQTNQPQHFGDGTRLSIL.